Presented here are 23 T cell receptor beta chains from one specimen sequenced in a study of CD8+CD57+ T cells in acquired aplastic anemia. TCR beta VDJ and CDR3 profiling used genomic DNA as template. Each CDR3 protein is one row after TCRdb ran MiXCR on the reads. The repertoire consists of 270,000 or so distinct CDR3 sequences, with approximately 86% occurring once and the leading ten covering 40% to 55%. For sequencing, patients were chosen who had shown expansion of CD8+CD57+ cells by flow cytometry. The sequencing input was sorted CD4+, CD8+, or CD8+CD57+ T cells (not recorded which) from PBMCs. These receptors originate from a human donor with aplastic anemia.

Points on this clonotype: Given the absence of the conserved phenylalanine or tryptophan at the CDR3 end, a read error is likely. Because the CDR3's place on the DNA is in doubt, the DNA is left out and the CDR3 is given as listed by TCRdb. This chain links TRBV7-9 with TRBJ2-5. The V gene's germline CDR1 is SEHNR and CDR2 FQNEAQ (reference sequence). The CDR3 is 12 amino acids in total, end residues counted. This chain's CDR3 is CASNSKVKARHV.

In its sample, this clonotype was seen once. This chain links TRBV9 with TRBJ1-1; D is undetermined. V was trimmed by 0 bases and J by 5 bases, leaving 14 bases between them. The CDR3 is 15 amino acids. Germline V gives CDR1 SGDLS, CDR2 YYNGEE. Here the CDR3 DNA reads TGTGCCAGCAGCGTAGAGCTGGCAGCGCAGACTGAAGCTTTCTTT. Translation: CASSVELAAQTEAFF.

The chain links TRBV9 to TRBJ2-3; unclear D gene. V lost 0 bases to trimming and J lost 15 bases, with 20 bases between them. CDR1 and CDR2 from the germline V gene are SGDLS and YYNGEE. The CDR3 consists of 14 residues. The CDR3 region is CASSVANTEAIFYF. DNA for the CDR3: TGTGCCAGCAGCGTAGCGAACACTGAAGCTATCTTTTATTTT.

Note on this clonotype: One end of the junction is discordant with germline, which a read error may explain. The rearrangement links TRBV7-9 to TRBJ2-3, with 8 bases fitting TRBD1. The CDR3 has 16 amino acids. Germline V gene lookup returns CDR1 SEHNR and CDR2 FQNEAQ (reference sequence). CDR3 sequence reads: CANSAATGDHTDTQYF. As DNA, the CDR3 is TGTGCCAACAGCGCCGCGACAGGGGATCACACAGATACGCAGTATTTT.

The gene calls are TRBV5-4 and TRBJ1-1, with D unresolved. The CDR3 spans 11 residues. V dropped 2 bases and J dropped 3 bases, with 2 bases sitting between them. The germline V gene encodes CDR1 SGHNT and CDR2 YYREEE (reference sequence). The CDR3, as DNA: TGTGCCAGCAGCTTCCACACTGAAGCTTTCTTT. Its protein is CASSFHTEAFF.

This clonotype was detected a few times. The gene calls are TRBV10-3 and TRBJ1-1; D gene unclear. The CDR3 extends over 13 amino acids. The germline V and J ends were trimmed by 5 bases and 1 base, with 8 bases remaining between them. Germline CDR1 ENHRY, CDR2 SYGVKD. The DNA of the CDR3 is TGTGCCATCAGTTATTTCGGGAACACTGAAGCTTTCTTT. This codes for CAISYFGNTEAFF.

The chain joins TRBV7-9 to TRBJ1-2; TRBD1 agrees at 10 bases. Looked up from germline, CDR1 is SEHNR and CDR2 is FQNEAQ (reference sequence). CDR3 length: 15 amino acids. CDR3 amino acids: CTGQGGRETQYGWTF. The CDR3 DNA reads as TGTACCGGACAGGGGGGTAGGGAGACCCAGTACGGCTGGACCTTC.

With respect to this clonotype: The germline gene is not matched at one end of the junction; a read error may be the cause. The V and J genes are TRBV11-3 and TRBJ1-2, with D possibly TRBD1 on 5 matching bases. The germline gives CDR1 SGHNT, CDR2 YENEEA. The CDR3 runs to 16 residues. The CDR3 spells CASSLDLTASNYGYTF. DNA for the CDR3: TGCGCCAGCAGCTTAGATCTGACAGCCTCTAACTATGGCTACACCTTC.

Concerning this clonotype: One end of the junction does not line up with germline, which may come from a read error. The chain couples TRBV7-2 to TRBJ2-5; weak D call: TRBD2 (6 bases). Germline CDR1 is SGHTA and CDR2 is FQGNSA. The CDR3 is 14 residues long. The CDR3 loop is CATSLGTGGLTQYF. The CDR3 region has the DNA TGTGCCACCAGCTTAGGGACTGGCGGTTTGACCCAGTACTTC.

The chain has TRBV5-5 and TRBJ2-1; D possibly corresponds to TRBD2 (6 bases). The ends were cut back, 5 bases at V and 0 bases at J, with 18 bases in the middle. Germline V lookup: CDR1 SGHKS, CDR2 YYEKEE (reference sequence). This CDR3 has 17 residues. CDR3 nucleotide sequence: TGTGCCAGCAGTGGAGGGATTGTCTCAAGCTCCTACAATGAGCAGTTCTTC. It specifies CASSGGIVSSSYNEQFF.

This chain links TRBV5-1 with TRBJ2-7; TRBD1 matches 8 bases. Germline values: CDR1 SGHRS, CDR2 YFSETQ. CDR3 size: 15 residues. The V gene end was trimmed by 4 bases and the J gene end by 0 bases; junction bases not matched to a gene: 6. CDR3 loop: CASSQAGTGSYEQYF. For the CDR3, the DNA is TGCGCCAGCAGCCAAGCCGGGACAGGCTCCTACGAGCAGTACTTC.

This clonotype was found a few times. The CDR3 does not close with the conserved phenylalanine or tryptophan, likely indicating a read error. The DNA is left out, because the CDR3 cannot be placed on it with certainty; the CDR3 is given as TCRdb lists it. The chain couples TRBV9 to TRBJ1-1; TRBD1, the table's D call, was not compared with the DNA. Germline V lookup: CDR1 SGDLS, CDR2 YYNGEE. The CDR3 comprises 13 residues, both ends counted. CDR3 loop: CASSGGGTGVNTV.

This clonotype was seen a single time. The DNA is omitted, as the CDR3 cannot be located on it reliably, and the CDR3 follows TCRdb's listing. The CDR3 spells CASSLGPGELFFGYTF. The chain recombines TRBV7-9 with TRBJ1-2; the listed D gene, TRBD1, was not tested against the DNA. The CDR3 has 16 residues if both end residues are counted. Germline V gene sequence: CDR1 SEHNR, CDR2 FQNEAQ (reference sequence).

The genes are TRBV7-8 and TRBJ2-1; TRBD1 matches at 7 bases. The germline V gene has CDR1 SGHVS and CDR2 FQNEAQ. V dropped 3 bases and J dropped 9; count of bases not matched to a gene: 14. The CDR3 sequence is 16 residues long. CDR3 region: CASSFHTDGTALEQFF. DNA for the CDR3: TGTGCCAGCAGCTTTCATACAGACGGGACAGCCCTTGAGCAGTTCTTC.

This chain links TRBV19 with TRBJ1-2; 8 positions match TRBD1. With V trimmed by 3 bases and J by 8 bases, 8 bases remained unmatched. CDR3 size: 14 residues. Germline-derived CDR1 and CDR2 are LNHDA and SQIVND (reference sequence). CDR3 sequence (DNA): TGTGCCAGTAGTATTAATGCAGGGGGCTACGGCTACACCTTC. Translation gives CASSINAGGYGYTF. Supplemented by reference TRBV19 and TRBJ1-2, the full variable domain reads DGGITQSPKYLFRKEGQNVTLSCEQNLNHDAMYWYRQDPGQGLRLIYYSQIVNDFQKGDIAEGYSVSREKKESFPLTVTSAQKNPTAFYLCASSINAGGYGYTFGSGTRLTVV.

Comments on this clonotype: One end of the junction fails to match germline, which may point to a read error. This CDR3 reads CTSSLAGGHDTHF. The CDR3 DNA is TGTACCAGCAGCTTAGCGGGAGGTCACGATACGCATTTT. The gene calls are TRBV7-8 and TRBJ2-3; 10 bases agree with TRBD2. The CDR3 loop spans 13 amino acids. Per the germline V gene, CDR1 is SGHVS and CDR2 is FQNEAQ.

The count of this clonotype is one. The rearrangement links TRBV5-6 to TRBJ2-3; 9 positions match TRBD2. V was pared by 5 bases and J by 3 bases, with 13 bases of the junction left unmatched. CDR1 and CDR2 (germline): SGHDT, YYEEEE. The CDR3 contains 17 residues. CDR3 sequence reads: CASRVGTVAGETDTQYF. CDR3 nucleotide sequence: TGTGCCAGCAGAGTGGGTACGGTAGCGGGAGAGACAGATACGCAGTATTTT.

The rearrangement joins TRBV7-9 to TRBJ1-1; maybe TRBD1 (5 bases). The CDR3 spans 15 residues. Germline values: CDR1 SEHNR, CDR2 FQNEAQ (reference sequence). V was pared by 1 base and J by 14 bases, with 23 bases between. In DNA form, the CDR3 reads TGTGCCAGCAGCTTAGAGCCAGGGAGAAGGAATGAGCAGTTCTTT. It codes for CASSLEPGRRNEQFF.

On this clonotype itself: The CDR3 end shows no conserved phenylalanine or tryptophan, and so a read error is likely. The limits of the CDR3 on the DNA are not certain, so only TCRdb's listed CDR3 is given. The rearrangement uses TRBV7-6 and TRBJ2-1. Germline assignment: CDR1 SGHVS and CDR2 FNYEAQ. With termini counted, the CDR3 has 13 amino acids. CDR3 sequence reads: CASSLGAYNSPLL.

J is TRBJ2-7 and V is TRBV7-3; D may be TRBD1 (6 bases). Germline values: CDR1 SGHTA, CDR2 FQGTGA. This CDR3 is 13 amino acids long. Here the CDR3 reads CASSHHREQEHPV. Written as DNA, the CDR3 is TGTGCCAGCAGTCACCACAGGGAGCAAGAGCACCCAGTA.

The chain has TRBV11-3 and TRBJ2-5; no definite D call. Germline V CDR1 and CDR2: SGHNT, YENEEA. This CDR3 region has 14 residues. Trimming cost V 4 bases and J 3 bases, with 12 bases left between them. The CDR3 reads CASSCHPNEETQYF. CDR3 nucleotides: TGTGCCAGCAGCTGTCATCCAAACGAAGAGACCCAGTACTTC. The whole variable domain, filled in from reference TRBV11-3 and TRBJ2-5, reads EAGVVQSPRYKIIEKKQPVAFWCNPISGHNTLYWYLQNLGQGPELLIRYENEEAVDDSQLPKDRFSAERLKGVDSTLKIQPAELGDSAVYLCASSCHPNEETQYFGPGTRLLVL.

As to this clonotype: The junction differs from germline at one of its ends, possibly a read error. V is TRBV9 and J is TRBJ2-3; the match to TRBD2 covers 7 bases. CDR1 is SGDLS, CDR2 YYNGEE, per germline. CDR3 length equals 14 residues. The CDR3 DNA sequence: TGTGCCAGCAGCGTAGCGGGGGGACCCGACACGCGGGATTTT. This translates into CASSVAGGPDTRDF.

This chain connects TRBV7-3 to TRBJ2-7; 10 nucleotides match TRBD2. This CDR3 contains 13 residues. Germline CDR1 reads SGHTA; CDR2 reads FQGTGA. The ends lost 6 bases at V and 6 bases at J; junction bases unmatched: 5. The CDR3 region is CASRRAGGGEQYF. In DNA form, the CDR3 reads TGTGCCAGCAGAAGAGCGGGGGGGGGCGAGCAGTACTTC.